Listed here is a single T cell receptor beta chain. What it recognizes is unknown. After isolation, RNA underwent reverse transcription to generate cDNA as the sequencing template. TCRdb's copy holds only in-frame clones and misses some; the assay was immunoSEQ multiplex PCR. The top ten clones hold 9% to 15% of a sample with 90,000 to 130,000 clones, about 60% of them seen once. CDR1 is SGHNT, CDR2 YYREEE, per germline (reference sequence). V shed 1 base and J 4 bases; nucleotides not matched to a gene: 7. The CDR3 has 18 residues. The sample originates from a study of CD8+ T cells in alopecia areata. Study-level findings and limits: Having one nonresponder leaves uncertain how baseline CD8+ expansion relates to response.

The treatment here: oral pan-JAK inhibitor, 5-10 mg twice daily. Sequenced here: CD8+ T cells sorted from blood, sampled at week 24, from a patient treated with tofacitinib. The gene calls are TRBV5-4 and TRBJ2-3; 15 bases fit TRBD2. The sequence came from a human donor with alopecia areata. The CDR3 DNA sequence: TGTGCCAGCAGCTTGCCCGGACTAGCGGGGGGGCCTCCAGATACGCAGTATTTT. It specifies CASSLPGLAGGPPDTQYF.